Each of the 2 T cell receptor beta chains below was sequenced from the same sample in a study of T cells after yellow fever vaccination (dated by TCRdb to about 2019). Library construction relied on 5' RACE. The listed sequencing device is Illumina HiSeq 2500. TCRdb redid the processing of the public reads, applying fastp at Q25 and MiXCR, and retained in-frame beta chains. CDR3 protein duplicates are merged, each entry listing the most common genes and DNA. In this sample the table shows some 100,000 distinct CDR3 sequences, about 7.8% of which occur a single time. In total, the top ten clones hold 2.7% of the sample. According to the study, the label for this sample's treatment or condition signals: live attenuated yellow fever vaccine strain. The sequencing here drew on CD4+ T cells sorted from PBMCs, taken about 41 days after the first yellow fever vaccination. The origin of the receptors is a man younger than 30 who received the YFV17D yellow fever vaccine.

This chain uses TRBV10-3 with TRBJ2-5; 7 bases fit TRBD2. The CDR3 is 17 residues long. Germline lookup yields CDR1 ENHRY and CDR2 SYGVKD. V was clipped by 3 bases and J by 7 bases; unmatched bases: 17. The CDR3 bases are TGTGCCATCAGTGACCGGTCAGGGTTTGGGCCGGGGGGGACCCAGTACTTC. This sequence encodes CAISDRSGFGPGGTQYF.

V gene TRBV6-4 combines with J gene TRBJ2-1; D is unresolved. The germline CDR1 and CDR2 sequences are MRHNA and SNTAGT. The CDR3 is 12 amino acids. Trimming removed 0 bases from V and 10 bases from J, with 7 bases in between. The CDR3, as DNA: TGTGCCAGCAGTGACTCGGGTTGGGAGCAGTTCTTC. It codes for CASSDSGWEQFF.